This TCR beta chain derives from a study of shared clonotypes between healthy human individuals (TCRdb year 2020). Study-wide context: A few men and a couple of women, aged 18 to 49 years, made up the cohort. For each donor, CD4 naive and CD4 memory were each given three plates, CD8 naive was given two plates, and CD8 memory was given one plate. To estimate repertoire size and how much clonotype sharing occurs between individuals, the study deeply sequenced the blood TCR repertoires of a handful of healthy adults. To increase sequencing depth and limit assay-specific biases, different laboratories used diverse techniques to prepare libraries and sequence TCR repertoires. Leukapheresis yielded between about 0.85 and 10 billion PBMCs per donor. Study-wide findings and limitations: Across a few donors, about 5.2% of naive CD4, roughly 3.3% of naive CD8, around 2.5% of memory CD4, and approximately 0.42% of memory CD8 clonotypes were shared. Incomplete sequencing was indicated by rarefaction of sorted-subset datasets, despite the large sequencing depth. Naive subsets generally had larger estimated clonotype richness than memory subsets did. Compared with non-shared clonotypes, the clonotypes found in all four sorted-subset donors had higher generation probabilities. Because the study included only a small number of donors, the genetic and exposure-history diversity represented was limited. Sampling was restricted to blood, and TCR repertoires in tissues likely differ from the TCR repertoires found in blood. Pairwise subsampling led to the expectation that sequencing depth would affect the degree of clonotype sharing among donors.

The CDR3 sequence holds 15 residues, the cysteine and phenylalanine included. The entry retains the CDR3 DNA only, 45 bases that are in frame from base 1. Based on the germline V gene, the CDR1 and CDR2 sequences are SGDLS and YYNGEE. The V end loses 4 bases and the J end loses 3 bases, and a stretch of 16 bases separates them. TCR CDR3 regions were amplified from genomic DNA by multiplex PCR using the deep immunoSEQ assay. For each cell subset, the extracted genomic DNA was distributed evenly across all wells of several immunoSEQ 96-well plates, and each plate served as one replicate. For sorted subsets, around 0.2 ug genomic DNA, equal to tens of thousands of T cell genomes, was loaded into each replicate PCR. The purified libraries were quantified using a Qubit 3.0 fluorometer, sized with a Bioanalyzer 2100, and then quantified again using the KAPA Library Quantification kit. Every immunoSEQ 96-well plate was sequenced on a dedicated single-read 150-cycle Illumina NextSeq 550 flow cell. The authors' pipeline ran thus. Because the immunoSEQ output included only junctional sequences and no quality scores, the filtering could not be the same as the filtering used for full-length reads. To assign V/J genes and CDR3, sequences were annotated using PyIR, a Python wrapper for IgBLAST v1.9, with IMGT germline references. Reads with weak V/J assignments (E-value above 1e-6), missing CDR3, stop codons, out-of-frame junctions, or ambiguous translated residues were removed. A V3J clonotype was defined by an identical inferred V gene, J gene, and CDR3 amino acid sequence. Percentage overlap between repertoires was calculated by dividing the number of shared unique clonotypes by the size of the smaller repertoire. Richness of each repertoire was evaluated using RTK rarefaction, the Chao1 estimator, and Recon v2.1 estimates of unobserved clonotypes. Generation probabilities for all TCRbeta clonotypes obtained by the gDNA method from a handful of donors were computed using OLGA. TCRdb limited this immuneACCESS table to in-frame rearrangements with V and J called. A share of clones is missing; checked studies link under half to unresolved V genes, and the rest is unexplained. V, J and clone size were drawn from that table, and D and trimming were deduced from the DNA. The sample includes some 980,000 clones, with approximately 76% observed a single time. The ten largest clones represent about 1.5% of the sample.

The donors were healthy, HIV-negative adults who had no recently reported acute infections or vaccinations. All donors were Caucasian adults living in Nashville, Tennessee, USA. CD4+ T cells were enriched by magnetic negative selection, after which naive cells were positively selected on CD45RA and the negative fraction was taken as the memory subset. Blood was collected by leukapheresis, and PBMCs were isolated by Ficoll-Histopaque density gradient centrifugation and then cryopreserved in liquid nitrogen vapor phase. Analytical flow cytometry was used to check the purity and quantity of every magnetically sorted T cell population. Genomic DNA was isolated from each sorted fraction and quantified by UV absorbance on a Nanodrop 2000c. Points on this clone: Its antigen is currently not known. Base qualities are not provided; no much larger clone lies one nucleotide away.

This TCR came from a man in his late teens or twenties in good health. Source material: memory CD4+ T cells sorted from blood. The cell subset or site label here, explained by the study, means: CD45RA-negative fraction. The chain is encoded by TRBV9 joined to TRBJ1-1, and possibly TRBD1, on 6 matching bases. The CDR3 region reads CASSPGTGTYTEAFF. The nucleotide sequence is TGTGCCAGCAGCCCTGGCACAGGGACGTACACTGAAGCTTTCTTT.